This TCR beta chain was profiled in a study of blood T cell repertoires in COVID-19. At the level of the study: Samples representing acute and convalescent COVID-19 were sourced from the United States, Italy and Spain. From T cells, B-cell-depleted T cells, or PBMCs came the material, which was cDNA or gDNA.

As processed by the authors: Reference gene primer amplification in the assay estimated nucleated cell counts. The assay was immunoSEQ multiplex PCR, and TCRdb's table has in-frame clones only and misses some. The D gene and trimming were derived from the DNA, and the V and J assignments and clone size from that table. Of almost 200,000 clones detected, 86% appear once; the ten largest clones hold 0.78%. V lost 2 bases and J 1 base, leaving 8 bases between the germline ends. The CDR3 is made up of 15 amino acids. Germline V lookup: CDR1 SGHNT, CDR2 YENEEA. This clone was seen only once. This chain uses TRBV11-3 with TRBJ2-2; D remains unclear. This sequence originates from a woman in her 70s with acute or convalescent COVID-19. Sequenced sample: peripheral blood. CDR3 DNA sequence: TGTGCCAGCAGCTTATATGGCGGGAACACCGGGGAGCTGTTTTTT. As protein: CASSLYGGNTGELFF. The entire variable domain, with the rest obtained from reference TRBV11-3 and TRBJ2-2, is as follows: EAGVVQSPRYKIIEKKQPVAFWCNPISGHNTLYWYLQNLGQGPELLIRYENEEAVDDSQLPKDRFSAERLKGVDSTLKIQPAELGDSAVYLCASSLYGGNTGELFFGEGSRLTVL.